This section outlines one TCR beta chain sequence together with its context. Using immunoSEQ multiplex PCR, the repertoire was profiled, and TCRdb retains in-frame clones only, with some absent. The sample consists of approximately 100,000 clones, around 81% of them appearing once. The CDR3 consists of 18 residues. With V trimmed by 3 bases and J by 9 bases, 17 bases remained unmatched. Germline lookup yields CDR1 SGDLS and CDR2 YYNGEE. The sample originates from a study of blood T cell repertoires in COVID-19. Study overall: Sites in the United States, Italy and Spain provided acute and convalescent COVID-19 samples.

Material: peripheral blood. The V gene is TRBV9, the J gene TRBJ2-1; 11 bases map to TRBD2. This clonotype was sampled from a human donor in a cohort sampled during active or convalescent COVID-19. CDR3 in DNA: TGTGCCAGCAGCGGAGAGCAACTAGCGGGAGTAATTCCGGGTGAGCAGTTCTTC. Amino acid sequence: CASSGEQLAGVIPGEQFF.